The sequence of this T cell receptor beta chain was determined in a study of blood T cell repertoires in COVID-19 (TCRdb year 2020). Background on the whole study: Samples covering the acute and convalescent phases of COVID-19 were provided by collaborators in the United States, Italy and Spain. The prospective study material was composed of cDNA or gDNA derived from T cells, B-cell-depleted T cells, or PBMCs. Subjects who had been exposed to COVID-19, were actively infected with it, or had recovered from it provided the deeply sampled blood TCRbeta repertoires that made up the dataset. The repertoires were made available in a free public database intended to serve as a resource for research on the immune response to SARS-CoV-2. Samples were obtained from the ongoing ImmuneRACE study (first 160 participants) and from over a thousand subjects provided by 6 global collaborators. A de-identified subject ID, COVID-19 status, age in years and sex were almost always included in the sample metadata. Where available, HLA class I and class II types were taken from metadata supplied by the sample provider and were not determined by assay-based typing. Study-wide findings and limitations: How much clinical and demographic metadata was included differed by source and by participant, and the metadata was provided uncurated.

Each collaborating institution followed its own protocols to collect whole blood in K2EDTA tubes. For TCRbeta analysis, collaborator samples were shipped as frozen whole blood, as isolated PBMCs, or as DNA extracted from either sample type. The CDR3, cysteine through phenylalanine, is 13 amino acids long. The retained sequence is limited to the CDR3, 39 bases, with the frame set at the first base. CDR1 is given as LGHNA and CDR2 as YSLEER, both from the germline V gene. Here V drops 1 base and J drops 5 bases, and the junction holds 1 base not matched to any gene. Concerning this clone itself: What this receptor recognizes is not known. No per-base quality is available; no much larger clone lies one base away.

The immunoSEQ Assay, a bias-controlled multiplex PCR, was used to amplify TCRbeta CDR3 regions from genomic DNA. The paper's processing steps were these. Nucleated cell counts per sample were estimated from amplification of reference gene primers within the assay. To quantify the absolute abundance of each unique TCRbeta CDR3 rearrangement, sequence reads were collapsed and filtered. For each sample, productive Simpson clonality was calculated as the square root of Simpson's diversity index over productive rearrangements. TCRdb limited this immuneACCESS table to in-frame rearrangements with V and J called. A share of clones is missing; checked studies link under half to unresolved V genes, and the rest is unexplained. Clone size and the V and J calls come from that table; the DNA yielded D and trimming. The sample table records some 130,000 clones; roughly two thirds of these occur just once. In total, the top ten clones hold approximately 2% of the sample.

The source of this sequence is a woman between 65 and 79 years old with acute or convalescent COVID-19. Recombination joined TRBV4-3 with TRBJ1-1, with 7 middle bases fitting TRBD1. The specimen sequenced was peripheral blood. The bases read TGCGCCAGCAGCCAAGTACAGGGGACTGAAGCTTTCTTT. It specifies CASSQVQGTEAFF.